The 3 T cell receptor beta chains presented below share a single source sample, sequenced in a study of blood T cell repertoires in COVID-19. The table came from immunoSEQ multiplex PCR; TCRdb's copy has only in-frame clones and leaves some out. The sample gives over 80,000 clones, around 87% of which show up once; approximately 20% is in the top ten. The sequencing sample was made of peripheral blood. The source is a human donor in a cohort sampled during active COVID-19.

The genes are TRBV5-1 and TRBJ2-7; 7 nucleotides align to TRBD2. Germline loops: CDR1 SGHRS, CDR2 YFSETQ. The V and J ends lost 3 bases and 3 bases, in that order; junction bases with no gene match: 6. The CDR3 is made up of 14 amino acids. The CDR3 reads CASSSGLDFYEQYF. CDR3 coding DNA: TGCGCCAGCAGCTCCGGACTAGACTTCTACGAGCAGTACTTC.

The CDR3 region has the DNA TGTGCCAGCAAGGCTCCGGACTTCGGCGGAACCTACGAGCAGTACTTC. Translation: CASKAPDFGGTYEQYF. This chain joins TRBV5-4 and TRBJ2-7; D might be TRBD2 (5 bases). The V gene lost 6 bases and the J gene lost 2 bases, with 21 bases spanning the gap. Germline V CDR1 and CDR2: SGHNT, YYREEE (reference sequence). The CDR3 length is 16 residues.

There are a few counts of this clone. The chain joins TRBV19 to TRBJ2-7; 7 nucleotides line up with TRBD1. V shed 6 bases and J 3 bases; nucleotides not matched to a gene: 8. The CDR3 is 14 amino acids. Germline assignment: CDR1 LNHDA and CDR2 SQIVND (reference sequence). The CDR3 bases are TGTGCCAGTAGCGCCGGGACAGTGTACTACGAGCAGTACTTC. It yields the protein CASSAGTVYYEQYF.